Below are 11 T cell receptor beta chains sequenced from a single sample in a study of blood T cells in healthy people across ages. The authors ran a second PCR of about 7 to 11 cycles using a sample-barcoded 5' primer and a J-beta primer mix. One entry per CDR3 protein, called by TCRdb with MiXCR from the 5' RACE reads. Among hundreds of thousands of distinct CDR3 sequences listed, 46% were seen once. Sequencing was done on a sample of blood. The receptors derive from a man older than 75 in good health.

This clonotype was seen a handful of times. CDR3 amino acids: CSARAGGPDEQYF. CDR3 bases: TGCAGTGCTAGAGCGGGAGGGCCTGACGAGCAGTACTTC. The chain uses TRBV20-1 and TRBJ2-7; 8 nucleotides line up with TRBD2. With 1 base clipped from V and 5 bases from J, the junction kept 4 bases outside the gene matches. Looked up from germline, CDR1 is DFQATT and CDR2 is SNEGSKA (reference sequence). CDR3 length: 13 amino acids.

Ten or more counts support this clonotype. The CDR3 nucleotides are TGCGCCAGCAGCTCAACGCCGACTAGCGGGAAAGAGCAGTTCTTC. It codes for CASSSTPTSGKEQFF. The chain links TRBV5-1 to TRBJ2-1; 11 positions match TRBD2. Germline V gene data show CDR1 as SGHRS and CDR2 as YFSETQ. CDR3 length: 15 residues. J was trimmed by 10 bases and V by 3 bases; bases with no gene match: 9.

The chain is built from TRBV12-3 or TRBV12-4 and TRBJ2-7; D is possibly TRBD2 (6 bases). This CDR3 is 16 amino acids long. V was clipped by 6 bases and J by 7 bases, with 25 bases between them. The CDR3 loop is CASRAGGSVGYNEQYF. CDR3 sequence (DNA): TGTGCCAGCAGAGCCGGGGGTTCGGTGGGTTACAATGAGCAGTACTTC.

This clonotype was recorded a few times. For the CDR3, the DNA is TGTGCTAGTGGTCGGACAGGGTACACAGATACGCAGTATTTT. Translation: CASGRTGYTDTQYF. V gene TRBV12-5 combines with J gene TRBJ2-3, with 8 bases lining up with TRBD1. The trim removed 5 bases at V and 2 bases at J, leaving 3 bases unmatched. The CDR3 is 14 amino acids. Germline V gene sequence: CDR1 LGHNT, CDR2 FRNRAP.

This clonotype was picked up many times. The J gene is TRBJ2-3, the V gene TRBV20-1, with TRBD2 matching over 8 bases. The junction had 12 bases not matched to a gene; V was cut back by 5 bases and J by 2 bases. Germline V CDR1 and CDR2: DFQATT, SNEGSKA (reference sequence). This CDR3 is 16 amino acids long. As DNA, the CDR3 is TGCAGTGCTGGAATTAAATTTAGCGGGAACACAGATACGCAGTATTTT. Translation: CSAGIKFSGNTDTQYF.

This chain uses TRBV12-1 with TRBJ1-6; the table's D call of TRBD1 was not tested on the DNA. TRBV12-1 is tagged as a pseudogene. This CDR3 spans 10 amino acids. CDR3 bases: TGTGCCAGCCGGGACTCACCCCTCCACTTT. Translating it yields CASRDSPLHF.

Only a few counts were recorded for this clonotype. The chain carries TRBV28 and TRBJ2-7, with 9 bases identical to TRBD1. Trimming at V came to 4 bases and at J to 6 bases, leaving 10 bases not matched to a gene. The CDR3 sequence is 15 residues long. The germline V gene encodes CDR1 MDHEN and CDR2 SYDVKM. CDR3 in amino acids: CASSSETGTGREQYF. For the CDR3, the DNA is TGTGCCAGCAGTTCCGAAACCGGGACAGGGCGCGAGCAGTACTTC.

J is TRBJ2-4 and V is TRBV29-1; TRBD2 aligns across 11 bases. The trim removed 2 bases at V and 13 bases at J, leaving 13 bases unmatched. There are 15 residues in the CDR3. Germline V gene sequence: CDR1 SQVTM, CDR2 ANQGSEA. CDR3 region: CSVERASGGNSIQYF. CDR3 nucleotides: TGCAGCGTTGAACGGGCTAGCGGGGGGAATAGCATCCAGTACTTC.

About this clonotype: A much more abundant neighbour one base away suggests this may be a read error. The J gene is TRBJ2-1, the V gene TRBV9, with 11 positions matching TRBD2. The CDR3 extends over 16 amino acids. Germline CDR1 SGDLS, CDR2 YYNGEE. CDR3 nucleotide sequence: TGTGACAGCAGCGTAGGCGTAGCGGGAGGGGGTGATGAGCAGTTCTTC. This gives the protein CDSSVGVAGGGDEQFF.

This clonotype showed up just a few times. The rearrangement links TRBV4-2 to TRBJ1-5; D call uncertain. V was cut by 0 bases and J by 6 bases, with 9 bases left in between. The CDR3 has 14 residues. Germline V gene sequence: CDR1 LGHNA, CDR2 YNFKEQ. This CDR3 reads CASSQDAQLQPQHF. Here the CDR3 DNA reads TGTGCCAGCAGCCAAGACGCACAGCTTCAGCCCCAGCATTTT.

The chain employs TRBV7-2 and TRBJ2-3; D remains ambiguous. CDR1 and CDR2 from the germline V gene are SGHTA and FQGNSA. Trimming took off 3 bases at V and 5 bases at J, with 15 bases between the two ends. The CDR3 consists of 15 residues. CDR3: CASSLLSIQKDTQYF. As DNA, the CDR3 is TGTGCCAGCAGCTTGCTTAGTATTCAGAAAGATACGCAGTATTTT.